These 28 T cell receptor beta chains share one sample of origin, sequenced in a study of blood T cell repertoires in COVID-19. Profiled with immunoSEQ multiplex PCR; TCRdb holds only in-frame clones, not every one. The data hold around 190,000 clones, with around 85% observed a single time. The sequenced material came from peripheral blood. The receptors were sampled from a woman aged 55-69 years with acute or convalescent COVID-19.

This chain joins TRBV27 and TRBJ1-2, with 8 bases aligning to TRBD1. This CDR3 comprises 16 residues. V lost 5 bases to trimming and J lost 6 bases; unmatched junction nucleotides: 14. In germline, CDR1 is MNHEY, CDR2 SMNVEV (reference sequence). The CDR3: CASSPLLDRVLHGYTF. The CDR3 nucleotides read TGTGCCAGCAGTCCACTCTTGGACAGGGTTCTGCATGGCTACACCTTC.

This chain links TRBV9 with TRBJ2-5; TRBD2 might be the D (5 bases). This CDR3 contains 15 residues. V was trimmed by 4 bases and J by 7 bases, leaving 20 bases between them. Germline CDR1 SGDLS, CDR2 YYNGEE. CDR3 loop: CASSPTGIPGGTQYF. The CDR3 DNA is TGTGCCAGCAGCCCCACCGGGATCCCAGGAGGGACCCAGTACTTC. The full variable domain, its missing parts supplied by reference TRBV9 and TRBJ2-5, is DSGVTQTPKHLITATGQRVTLRCSPRSGDLSVYWYQQSLDQGLQFLIQYYNGEERAKGNILERFSAQQFPDLHSELNLSSLELGDSALYFCASSPTGIPGGTQYFGPGTRLLVL.

This chain joins TRBV12-3 or TRBV12-4 and TRBJ1-1; D unclear. The CDR3 is made up of 13 amino acids. V lost 6 bases and J 2 bases, leaving 10 bases between the germline ends. The CDR3 protein is CASREVGNTEAFF. CDR3 bases: TGTGCCAGCAGGGAGGTGGGAAACACTGAAGCTTTCTTT.

The V gene is TRBV6-2 or TRBV6-3, the J gene TRBJ1-1, with D unresolved. Trimming cost V 2 bases and J 0 bases, with 13 bases left between them. This CDR3 has 16 amino acids. CDR1 and CDR2 from the germline V gene are MNHEY and SVGEGT. Here the CDR3 DNA reads TGTGCCAGCAGTTACAAGGATGGCGGGCTGAACACTGAAGCTTTCTTT. This codes for CASSYKDGGLNTEAFF.

V and J are TRBV19 and TRBJ2-5, with TRBD1 identical over 10 bases. CDR3 length: 14 amino acids. V dropped 10 bases and J dropped 5; count of bases not matched to a gene: 10. CDR1 and CDR2 from the germline V gene are LNHDA and SQIVND (reference sequence). The CDR3 DNA follows: TGTGCCACCCGACAGGGGGCAGGTTTGGAGACCCAGTACTTC. Its translation is CATRQGAGLETQYF.

The rearrangement joins TRBV19 to TRBJ2-1; no firm D call. This CDR3 has 15 amino acids. Trimming removed 6 bases at V and 0 bases at J, with 12 bases between. Germline V CDR1 and CDR2: LNHDA, SQIVND (reference sequence). CDR3 protein: CASRPGLSSYNEQFF. CDR3 sequence (DNA): TGTGCCAGTAGACCCGGGTTGAGCTCCTACAATGAGCAGTTCTTC.

The rearrangement links TRBV28 to TRBJ2-1, with D tentatively TRBD2 (7 bases). CDR1 is MDHEN and CDR2 is SYDVKM in the germline V gene. CDR3 size: 15 residues. The V end was cut by 5 bases, the J end by 7 bases, with 18 bases between. The CDR3 loop is CASSPGDYTSNEQFF. The DNA of the CDR3 is TGTGCCAGCAGTCCAGGGGACTACACGTCTAATGAGCAGTTCTTC. Full variable domain (missing parts from reference TRBV28 and TRBJ2-1): DVKVTQSSRYLVKRTGEKVFLECVQDMDHENMFWYRQDPGLGLRLIYFSYDVKMKEKGDIPEGYSVSREKKERFSLILESASTNQTSMYLCASSPGDYTSNEQFFGPGTRLTVL.

This chain links TRBV6-5 with TRBJ1-6; no reliable D call. The CDR3 covers 13 residues. Trimming took off 7 bases at V and 13 bases at J, with 17 bases between the two ends. Germline V gene data show CDR1 as MNHEY and CDR2 as SVGAGI. For the CDR3, the DNA is TGTGCCAGCAACAACAGCCCAGGCATCCCCCTCCACTTT. Protein product: CASNNSPGIPLHF.

V and J are TRBV9 and TRBJ1-4; D is possibly TRBD1 (5 bases). This CDR3 is 15 amino acids long. Germline-derived CDR1 and CDR2 are SGDLS and YYNGEE. V dropped 1 base and J dropped 2 bases, with 9 bases sitting between them. CDR3 bases: TGTGCCAGCAGCGTAAGGGCAGGGACTAATGAAAAACTGTTTTTT. This translates into CASSVRAGTNEKLFF.

A few counts support this clone. The rearrangement links TRBV7-8 to TRBJ1-2; D is unclear. The CDR3 has 15 amino acids. V was shortened by 3 bases and J by 2 bases, with 13 bases between the two germline ends. Looked up from germline, CDR1 is SGHVS and CDR2 is FQNEAQ. CDR3 protein: CASSLGAGLNYGYTF. CDR3 coding DNA: TGTGCCAGCAGCTTGGGCGCAGGACTCAACTATGGCTACACCTTC.

The J gene is TRBJ2-7, the V gene TRBV7-8; 10 positions match TRBD1. The CDR3 is 15 residues long. Germline V gene lookup returns CDR1 SGHVS and CDR2 FQNEAQ. The junction had 6 bases not matched to a gene; V was cut back by 5 bases and J by 2 bases. CDR3 loop: CASSLWTGGTYEQYV. The CDR3 region has the DNA TGTGCCAGCAGCCTGTGGACAGGGGGAACCTACGAGCAGTACGTC.

V usage is TRBV9 and J usage is TRBJ2-2; a weak D match, TRBD1 (5 bases). The V end lost 3 bases, the J end lost 5 bases, and 11 bases lay between the germline ends. Germline CDR1 and CDR2: SGDLS and YYNGEE. The CDR3 covers 14 residues. CDR3 amino acids: CASSARGITGELFF. CDR3 in DNA: TGTGCCAGCAGCGCAAGGGGTATTACCGGGGAGCTGTTTTTT.

This chain uses TRBV6-2 or TRBV6-3 with TRBJ2-3; 11 nucleotides line up with TRBD2. Germline V CDR1 and CDR2: MNHEY, SVGEGT. The CDR3 is 17 residues long. V trimming: 5 bases; J trimming: 1 base; junction bases outside the gene matches: 8. CDR3 DNA: TGTGCCAGCAGTCATCCGGGACTAGCGGCACGCACAGATACGCAGTATTTT. Translated, it gives CASSHPGLAARTDTQYF.

The V gene is TRBV19, the J gene TRBJ1-5; no reliable D call. This CDR3 contains 14 residues. V lost 3 bases and J 1 base, leaving 7 bases between the germline ends. CDR1 is LNHDA and CDR2 is SQIVND in the germline V gene (reference sequence). CDR3 coding DNA: TGTGCCAGTAGTATCGTAGCAAGCAATCAGCCCCAGCATTTT. This encodes CASSIVASNQPQHF.

This chain links TRBV27 with TRBJ2-7; 9 nucleotides match TRBD1. The CDR3 has 15 amino acids. The junction had 5 bases not matched to a gene; V was cut back by 5 bases and J by 0 bases. In germline, CDR1 is MNHEY, CDR2 SMNVEV (reference sequence). CDR3 region: CASSPGTGSSYEQYF. The CDR3 DNA follows: TGTGCCAGCAGTCCTGGGACAGGGTCCTCCTACGAGCAGTACTTC.

The CDR3 DNA reads TGTGCCAGTAGTATGCGGGTAGATCAGCCCCAGCATTTT. This gives the protein CASSMRVDQPQHF. This chain links TRBV19 with TRBJ1-5; unclear D gene. Trimming took off 3 bases at V and 5 bases at J, with 8 bases between the two ends. Germline V gives CDR1 LNHDA, CDR2 SQIVND (reference sequence). CDR3 length: 13 amino acids.

This chain uses TRBV5-1 with TRBJ2-3; 14 bases fit TRBD2. CDR3 size: 18 residues. Trimming at V came to 0 bases and at J to 4 bases, leaving 7 bases not matched to a gene. CDR1 is SGHRS, CDR2 YFSETQ, per germline. DNA of the CDR3: TGCGCCAGCAGCTTGGTGGGGACTAGCGGGAGAGGTGCAGATACGCAGTATTTT. Protein sequence: CASSLVGTSGRGADTQYF.

The CDR3 is CASSLRGVFTDTQYF. The CDR3 bases are TGCGCCAGCAGCTTGCGCGGGGTGTTCACAGATACGCAGTATTTT. The chain links TRBV5-1 to TRBJ2-3; D perhaps matches TRBD2 (6 bases). This CDR3 spans 15 amino acids. Germline CDR1 is SGHRS and CDR2 is YFSETQ. Trimming took off 1 base at V and 2 bases at J, with 11 bases between the two ends.

The chain carries TRBV5-1 and TRBJ2-1, with TRBD2 matching 12 bases. Unmatched junction bases numbered 8, after V lost 4 bases and J lost 9 bases. In germline, CDR1 is SGHRS, CDR2 YFSETQ. The CDR3 extends over 15 amino acids. CDR3 sequence reads: CASSPRLAGEGEQFF. For the CDR3, the DNA is TGCGCCAGCAGCCCAAGACTAGCGGGAGAGGGTGAGCAGTTCTTC.

The V gene is TRBV7-6, the J gene TRBJ2-7, with D maybe TRBD2 (5 bases). The CDR3 is 11 amino acids. The V and J ends lost 8 bases and 3 bases respectively, with 8 bases between them. The V gene's germline CDR1 is SGHVS and CDR2 FNYEAQ. CDR3 in amino acids: CASRRSYEQYV. The DNA for the CDR3 is TGTGCCAGCCGGAGGAGCTACGAGCAGTACGTC.

This clone was recorded once. J is TRBJ1-2 and V is TRBV19, with D tentatively TRBD1 (6 bases). V was shortened by 5 bases and J by 7 bases, with 14 bases between the two germline ends. This CDR3 is built from 13 residues. CDR1 is LNHDA, CDR2 SQIVND, per germline (reference sequence). The CDR3 sequence: CASSGTGRSGYTF. DNA for the CDR3: TGTGCCAGTAGTGGAACAGGGAGAAGTGGCTACACCTTC. The full variable domain, with the rest looked up from reference TRBV19 and TRBJ1-2, is DGGITQSPKYLFRKEGQNVTLSCEQNLNHDAMYWYRQDPGQGLRLIYYSQIVNDFQKGDIAEGYSVSREKKESFPLTVTSAQKNPTAFYLCASSGTGRSGYTFGSGTRLTVV.

V gene TRBV18 combines with J gene TRBJ2-5; 9 positions match TRBD1. The CDR3 consists of 17 residues. Germline V lookup: CDR1 KGHSH, CDR2 LQKENI. V gave up 5 bases and J gave up 2 bases; unmatched junction bases: 12. The CDR3 loop reads CASSKPGTGISQETQYF. CDR3 nucleotide sequence: TGTGCCAGCTCAAAACCCGGGACAGGGATATCTCAAGAGACCCAGTACTTC.

The gene calls are TRBV11-2 and TRBJ2-5, with D possibly being TRBD2 (5 bases). From germline, CDR1 is SGHAT and CDR2 FQNNGV. The ends were cut back, 4 bases at V and 1 base at J, with 10 bases in the middle. The CDR3 length is 14 residues. In DNA form, the CDR3 reads TGTGCCAGCAGCTCGAGGGCCCGCCAAGAGACCCAGTACTTC. Translating gives CASSSRARQETQYF.

This chain joins TRBV23-1 and TRBJ2-1, with D perhaps TRBD2 (6 bases). TRBV23-1 has ORF status, its function being uncertain. Trimming left V 3 bases short and J 8 bases short, with 14 bases between. This CDR3 contains 14 residues. The CDR3: CASSHSREVYEQFF. In DNA form, the CDR3 reads TGCGCCAGCAGTCATTCCAGGGAGGTCTATGAGCAGTTCTTC.

The J gene is TRBJ2-2, the V gene TRBV12-3 or TRBV12-4, with D perhaps matching TRBD2 (5 bases). The CDR3 is made up of 13 amino acids. The V end lost 6 bases, the J end lost 5 bases, and 10 bases lay between the germline ends. The CDR3 coding sequence is TGTGCCAGCAGAGCACTAGAGACCGGGGAGCTGTTTTTT. It codes for CASRALETGELFF.

V and J are TRBV12-5 and TRBJ1-1; 7 nucleotides match TRBD1. Per germline, CDR1 LGHNT and CDR2 FRNRAP. CDR3 length equals 14 residues. The ends lost 8 bases at V and 2 bases at J; junction bases unmatched: 8. The CDR3 protein is CASLPGQANTEAFF. As DNA, the CDR3 is TGTGCTAGTCTCCCTGGACAGGCAAACACTGAAGCTTTCTTT.

The V call is TRBV28, the J call TRBJ2-7, with a tentative D call TRBD1 (6 bases). The CDR3 consists of 16 residues. The germline V and J ends were trimmed by 5 bases and 4 bases, with 21 bases remaining between them. CDR1 MDHEN and CDR2 SYDVKM come from the germline V gene. The CDR3 DNA is TGTGCCAGCAGTCCCGCCGGGACATTCTTTTCGTACGAGCAGTACTTC. Translation gives CASSPAGTFFSYEQYF.

The rearrangement links TRBV28 to TRBJ2-2, with a tentative D call TRBD1 (5 bases). CDR1 and CDR2 from the germline V gene are MDHEN and SYDVKM. The germline V and J ends were trimmed by 5 bases and 1 base, with 8 bases remaining between them. The CDR3 is 14 residues long. For the CDR3, the DNA is TGTGCCAGCAGTCCCGGACAGAACACCGGGGAGCTGTTTTTT. This sequence encodes CASSPGQNTGELFF.